This T cell receptor (beta chain) was retrieved from a study of control samples from healthy donors and cancer patients (dated by TCRdb to the early 2020s). Notes on this clone: Its cognate antigen has yet to be identified. Base qualities are not at hand, and no much larger clone is one base apart.

V drops 5 bases and J drops 1 base, leaving 8 bases in between. The CDR3 contains 13 residues, cysteine and phenylalanine counted. Just the 39-base CDR3 DNA is kept, in frame starting at base 1. CDR1 and CDR2 were assigned from the germline V gene as KGHSH and LQKENI. The library was obtained by the immunoSEQ multiplex PCR assay. Imported from immuneACCESS, the table was reduced by TCRdb to in-frame sequences with V and J called. These copies leave out some clones; in studies compared against another copy, an unresolved V gene accounts for under half, and the cause of the remainder is not known. For this sample there are around 170,000 clones; 92% appear just once. The leading ten clones occupy 0.55% to 0.7% of the sample.

The origin of this receptor is a young woman in good health. The specimen was blood. This chain is built from TRBV18 and TRBJ1-1; too little of a D gene remains to name it. The CDR3: CASSTNTNTEAFF. The nucleotide sequence is TGTGCCAGCTCAACTAACACGAACACTGAAGCTTTCTTT.